A selection of T cell receptor beta chains follows, all from one sample in a study of immune heterogeneity within non-small cell lung tumors. TCRdb re-analysed the multiplex PCR reads in MiXCR, keeping a single row per CDR3 protein. This table has about 3,400 distinct CDR3 sequences, about two fifths appearing once. What was sequenced was lung tumor tissue. All receptors derive from a man between 65 and 80 years old with non-small cell lung cancer. Each CDR3 is given with its conserved first and last residue. Clone sizes are given selectively: once, few, many, or a class where the clone is expanded.

cdr3_aa	v_call	clone_size	j_call
CASSSYFGELFF	TRBV5-6	once	TRBJ2-2
CASSPTEETQYF	TRBV18	few	TRBJ2-5
CASSTRQGTYEQYF	TRBV11-2	few	TRBJ2-7
CASSNAGNYGYTF	TRBV27	few	TRBJ1-2
CSARDQQRGFYGQYF	TRBV20-1	once	TRBJ2-7
CASSWDPSGSLYF	TRBV19	.	TRBJ2-7
CSARDSRTRVF	TRBV20-1	few	TRBJ2-1
CASSLRGLGGTEAFF	TRBV7-8	few	TRBJ1-1
CASSPLTSTSYNEQFF	TRBV6-1	.	TRBJ2-1
CASSLAGSTEAFF	TRBV3-1	.	TRBJ1-1
CASSLYGENNEQFF	TRBV27	large	TRBJ2-1
CASSWGQGRQPQHF	TRBV28	.	TRBJ1-5
CAWSVLGQPQHF	TRBV30	few	TRBJ1-5
CASSGGDLYEQYF	TRBV5-7	once	TRBJ2-7
CASSTISYEQYF	TRBV28	few	TRBJ2-7
CASSATWNTGELFF	TRBV2	few	TRBJ2-2
CASSLQGATNEKLFF	TRBV6-1	.	TRBJ1-4
CASSLSGGATGELFF	TRBV6-1	large	TRBJ2-2
CASSLGETQYF	TRBV11-3	.	TRBJ2-5
CAISESSRNNQPQHF	TRBV10-3	.	TRBJ1-5
CASSDRGQGNQPQHF	TRBV6-1	.	TRBJ1-5
CSAWKTGGNQPQHF	TRBV20-1	.	TRBJ1-5
CAWSVYTGNTEAFF	TRBV30	.	TRBJ1-1
CSAKTGGYIF	TRBV20-1	few	TRBJ1-2
CASSNIQNTEAFF	TRBV12-3/TRBV12-4	.	TRBJ1-1
CASSHRPDTSSYNEQFF	TRBV9	few	TRBJ2-1
CASSPPGTGAIYEQFF	TRBV18	medium-sized	TRBJ2-1
CASSSPLGNPEAFF	TRBV7-9	.	TRBJ1-1
CASSILQGGKQPQHF	TRBV7-8	.	TRBJ1-5
CAWTEPGQGTYGYTF	TRBV30	.	TRBJ1-2
CASRRDGTNEKLFF	TRBV6-1	.	TRBJ1-4